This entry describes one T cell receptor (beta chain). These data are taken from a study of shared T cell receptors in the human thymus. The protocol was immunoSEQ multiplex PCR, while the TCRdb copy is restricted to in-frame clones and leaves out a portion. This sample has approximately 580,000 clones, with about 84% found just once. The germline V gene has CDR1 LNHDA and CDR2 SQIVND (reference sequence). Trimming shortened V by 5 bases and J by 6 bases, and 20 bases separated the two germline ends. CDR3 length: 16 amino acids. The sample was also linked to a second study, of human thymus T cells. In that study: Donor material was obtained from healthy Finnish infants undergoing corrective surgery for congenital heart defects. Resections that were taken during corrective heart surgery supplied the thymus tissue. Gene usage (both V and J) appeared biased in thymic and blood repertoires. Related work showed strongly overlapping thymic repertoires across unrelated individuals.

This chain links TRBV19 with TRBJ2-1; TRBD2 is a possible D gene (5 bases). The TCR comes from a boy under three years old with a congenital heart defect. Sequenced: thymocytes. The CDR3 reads CASSSPFTTRTNEQFF. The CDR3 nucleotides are TGTGCCAGTAGTTCTCCGTTTACTACTAGGACCAATGAGCAGTTCTTC.